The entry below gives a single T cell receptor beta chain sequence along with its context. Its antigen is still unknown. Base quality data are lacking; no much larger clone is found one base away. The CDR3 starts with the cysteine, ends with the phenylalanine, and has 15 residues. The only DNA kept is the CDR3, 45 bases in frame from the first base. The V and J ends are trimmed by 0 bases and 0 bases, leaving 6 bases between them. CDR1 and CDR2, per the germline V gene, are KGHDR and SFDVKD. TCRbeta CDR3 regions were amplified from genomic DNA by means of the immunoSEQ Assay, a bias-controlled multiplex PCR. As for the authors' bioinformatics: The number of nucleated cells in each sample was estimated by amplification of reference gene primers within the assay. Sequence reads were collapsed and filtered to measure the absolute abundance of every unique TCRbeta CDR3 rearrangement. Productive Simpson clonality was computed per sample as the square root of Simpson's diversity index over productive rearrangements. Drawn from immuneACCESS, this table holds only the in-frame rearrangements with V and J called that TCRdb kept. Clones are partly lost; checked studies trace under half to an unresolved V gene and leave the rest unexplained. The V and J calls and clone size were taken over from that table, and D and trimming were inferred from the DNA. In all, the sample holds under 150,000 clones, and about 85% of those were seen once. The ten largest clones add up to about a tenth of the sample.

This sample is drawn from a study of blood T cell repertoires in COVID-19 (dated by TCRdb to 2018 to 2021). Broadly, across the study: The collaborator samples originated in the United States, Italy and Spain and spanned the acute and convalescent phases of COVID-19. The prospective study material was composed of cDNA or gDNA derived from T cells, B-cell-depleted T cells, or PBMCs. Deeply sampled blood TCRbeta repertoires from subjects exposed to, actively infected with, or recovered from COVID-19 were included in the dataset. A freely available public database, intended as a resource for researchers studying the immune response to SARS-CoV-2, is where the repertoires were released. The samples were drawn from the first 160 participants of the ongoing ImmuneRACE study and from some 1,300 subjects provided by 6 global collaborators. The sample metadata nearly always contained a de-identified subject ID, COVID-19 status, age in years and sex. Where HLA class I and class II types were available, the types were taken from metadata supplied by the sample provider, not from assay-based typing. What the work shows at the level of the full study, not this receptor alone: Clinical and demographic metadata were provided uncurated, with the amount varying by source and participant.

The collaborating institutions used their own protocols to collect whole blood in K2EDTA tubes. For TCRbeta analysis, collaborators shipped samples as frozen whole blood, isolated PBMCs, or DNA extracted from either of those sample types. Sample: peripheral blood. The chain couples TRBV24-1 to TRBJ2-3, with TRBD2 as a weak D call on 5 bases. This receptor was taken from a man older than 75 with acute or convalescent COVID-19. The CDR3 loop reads CATSDLRTSTDTQYF. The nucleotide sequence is TGTGCCACCAGTGATTTGAGGACTAGCACAGATACGCAGTATTTT.